The clone carrying this T cell receptor beta chain has ten or more counts. The antigen remains undetermined. The sample originates from a study of blood T cells in healthy people across ages. Healthy Caucasian individuals from Russia aged about 6 to 90 were enrolled as donors. A minimum of 5 micrograms of total RNA was extracted per sample. The study's findings and limits: Strongly correlated with naive T cell percentage was TCR beta diversity.

In germline, CDR1 is SGDLS, CDR2 YYNGEE. V dropped 4 bases and J dropped 6 bases, with 17 bases sitting between them. This CDR3 is 16 amino acids long. The authors ran a second PCR of about 7 to 11 cycles using a sample-barcoded 5' primer and a J-beta primer mix. A 12-random-nucleotide template-switch adaptor tagged each cDNA molecule. Each CDR3 protein is one row after TCRdb ran MiXCR on the 5' RACE reads. The sample yields approximately 830,000 distinct CDR3 sequences, 55% to 65% seen once. This TCR was sampled from a man aged 25 to 40 in good health. Source material: blood. The V call is TRBV9, the J call TRBJ1-6, with a tentative D call TRBD1 (5 bases). The CDR3 region is CASSPQGGAGNSPLHF. As DNA, the CDR3 is TGTGCCAGCAGCCCCCAGGGCGGCGCAGGTAATTCACCCCTCCACTTT.